The clone carrying this T cell receptor beta chain was observed a few times. Its target is unknown. The germline V gene has CDR1 SNHLY and CDR2 FYNNEI. Between the trimmed V and J ends, which lost 7 bases and 0 bases, there was a span of 7 bases. This CDR3 spans 13 amino acids. This record belongs to a study of read filtering for tumor transcriptome and immune sequencing. Study outcomes and limitations: Sorted CD138-negative bone marrow cells were not purified T cells.

Molecular barcoded adaptors covering alpha/delta and beta/gamma chains were used on roughly 400 ng RNA. MiXCR was run by TCRdb on the reads, yielding one entry per CDR3 protein. Of some 62,000 distinct CDR3 sequences listed, more than 11% are singletons. Every patient had bone marrow sampled while the disease was active. Sequences were obtained from a population of CD138-negative cells sorted from bone marrow. V and J are TRBV2 and TRBJ1-5; possibly TRBD1 for D (5 bases). This receptor was identified in a donor aged 40 or over with multiple myeloma. CDR3 sequence: CASMGDSNQPQHF. DNA of the CDR3: TGTGCCAGCATGGGGGATAGCAATCAGCCCCAGCATTTT. Based on the CDR3 plus reference TRBV2 and TRBJ1-5, the full variable domain is EPEVTQTPSHQVTQMGQEVILRCVPISNHLYFYWYRQILGQKVEFLVSFYNNEISEKSEIFDDQFSVERPDGSNFTLKIRSTKLEDSAMYFCASMGDSNQPQHFGDGTRLSIL.